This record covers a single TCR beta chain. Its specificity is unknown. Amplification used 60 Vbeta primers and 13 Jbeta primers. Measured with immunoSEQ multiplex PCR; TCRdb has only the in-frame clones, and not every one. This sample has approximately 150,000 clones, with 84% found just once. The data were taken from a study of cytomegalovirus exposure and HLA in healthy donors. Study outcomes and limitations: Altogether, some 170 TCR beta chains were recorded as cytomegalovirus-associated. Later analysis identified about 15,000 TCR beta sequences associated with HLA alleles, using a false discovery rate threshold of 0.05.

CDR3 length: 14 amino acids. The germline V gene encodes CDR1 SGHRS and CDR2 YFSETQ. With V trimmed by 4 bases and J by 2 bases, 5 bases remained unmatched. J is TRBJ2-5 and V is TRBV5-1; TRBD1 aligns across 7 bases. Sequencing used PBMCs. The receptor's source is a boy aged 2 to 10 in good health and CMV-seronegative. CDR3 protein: CASSVGQRQETQYF. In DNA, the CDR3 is TGCGCCAGCAGCGTGGGACAGCGTCAAGAGACCCAGTACTTC. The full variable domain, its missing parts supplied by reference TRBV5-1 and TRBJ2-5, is KAGVTQTPRYLIKTRGQQVTLSCSPISGHRSVSWYQQTPGQGLQFLFEYFSETQRNKGNFPGRFSGRQFSNSRSEMNVSTLELGDSALYLCASSVGQRQETQYFGPGTRLLVL.